The 15 T cell receptor beta chains presented below share a single source sample, sequenced in a study of metastatic and nonmetastatic thyroid tumors. Patients underwent thyroid surgery, and none had received any treatment before it. TCRdb called clones again from the PCR reads with MiXCR. The table has about 39,000 clones, approximately 15% seen once. Input material: blood. The receptor set was obtained from a female donor with papillary thyroid cancer or a benign thyroid nodule (not recorded which). Some clones in this sample may be carry-over from other donors' samples.

J is TRBJ1-2 and V is TRBV6-1; D call uncertain. V was shortened by 2 bases and J by 8 bases, with 3 bases between the two germline ends. CDR1 MNHNS and CDR2 SASEGT come from the germline V gene. This CDR3 has 10 residues. The CDR3 region is CASSEMGYTF. In DNA form, the CDR3 reads TGTGCCAGCAGTGAAATGGGCTACACCTTC.

J is TRBJ2-1 and V is TRBV27; D uncertain. Trimming pared 3 bases from V and 5 bases from J, leaving 26 bases between. The CDR3 spans 19 residues. CDR1 and CDR2 (germline): MNHEY, SMNVEV (reference sequence). CDR3 sequence: CASSFSLTLVLNMDNEQFF. In DNA, the CDR3 is TGTGCCAGCAGTTTCTCCCTGACCTTGGTGTTGAACATGGACAATGAGCAGTTCTTC.

This clone was recorded at least ten times. The rearrangement uses TRBV5-4 and TRBJ1-4, with 7 nucleotides matching TRBD1. Germline CDR1 is SGHNT and CDR2 is YYREEE (reference sequence). V was pared by 3 bases and J by 2 bases, with 4 bases of the junction left unmatched. The CDR3 is 15 amino acids. CDR3 sequence reads: CASSSRGQTNEKLFF. The CDR3 region has the DNA TGTGCCAGCAGCTCCAGGGGACAGACTAATGAAAAACTGTTTTTT.

This clone showed up many times. CDR3 nucleotide sequence: TGTGCCAGCAGTACCGGACAGGGGGGTTACAATGAGCAGTTCTTC. Translation gives CASSTGQGGYNEQFF. The rearrangement joins TRBV6-1 to TRBJ2-1; 10 positions match TRBD1. Germline CDR1 is MNHNS and CDR2 is SASEGT. The CDR3 loop spans 15 amino acids. Trimming cost V 5 bases and J 4 bases; bases outside gene matches: 5.

At least ten counts were recorded for this clone. The rearrangement joins TRBV12-3 or TRBV12-4 to TRBJ1-5; 9 nucleotides align to TRBD1. Germline trimming cut 5 bases from V and 4 bases from J; bases unmatched to any gene: 6. The CDR3 sequence is 15 residues long. The CDR3 here is CASSPTGGGNQPQHF. The CDR3 coding sequence is TGTGCCAGCAGTCCGACAGGGGGGGGAAATCAGCCCCAGCATTTT.

This clone was detected a few times. The rearrangement uses TRBV27 and TRBJ2-7, with 10 bases identical to TRBD1. The CDR3 loop spans 17 amino acids. Germline V gene sequence: CDR1 MNHEY, CDR2 SMNVEV (reference sequence). The trim removed 6 bases at V and 3 bases at J, leaving 14 bases unmatched. CDR3 nucleotide sequence: TGTGCCAGCAGCCGTATCCCGGGACAGGGGATTCTCTACGAGCAGTACTTC. As protein: CASSRIPGQGILYEQYF.

About this clone: Germline is not matched at one junction end, which may reflect a read error. CDR3 in amino acids: CTSGLAGVVQFF. DNA for the CDR3: TGTACCAGTGGACTAGCGGGAGTCGTGCAGTTCTTC. The chain is built from TRBV19 and TRBJ2-1; 13 bases line up with TRBD2. This CDR3 spans 12 amino acids. Germline loops: CDR1 LNHDA, CDR2 SQIVND (reference sequence).

This clone was detected many times. The V gene is TRBV6-1, the J gene TRBJ1-5; no definite D call. The CDR3 length is 15 residues. The germline V and J ends were trimmed by 5 bases and 4 bases, with 15 bases remaining between them. The germline V gene encodes CDR1 MNHNS and CDR2 SASEGT. For the CDR3, the DNA is TGTGCCAGCAGTCCCATCCTATCGGGGAATCAGCCCCAGCATTTT. Amino acid sequence: CASSPILSGNQPQHF.

This clone was observed at least ten times. The chain joins TRBV7-9 to TRBJ1-3; TRBD1 matches 7 bases. V was clipped by 6 bases and J by 3 bases; unmatched bases: 5. CDR3 size: 14 residues. In germline, CDR1 is SEHNR, CDR2 FQNEAQ (reference sequence). The CDR3 loop reads CASSTGESGNTIYF. The CDR3 DNA reads as TGTGCCAGCAGTACAGGGGAAAGTGGAAACACCATATATTTT. The variable domain in full, with the rest retrieved from reference TRBV7-9 and TRBJ1-3, is DTGVSQNPRHKITKRGQNVTFRCDPISEHNRLYWYRQTLGQGPEFLTYFQNEAQLEKSRLLSDRFSAERPKGSFSTLEIQRTEQGDSAMYLCASSTGESGNTIYFGEGSWLTVV.

Remarks on this clone: One end of the junction fails to match germline, which may point to a read error. The chain carries TRBV27 and TRBJ1-5; D gene ambiguous. The CDR3 covers 15 residues. CDR1 and CDR2 from the germline V gene are MNHEY and SMNVEV (reference sequence). As DNA, the CDR3 is TGTGCCAGCAGTTTTACCCCATCAGGCAATCAGCCCCATCATTTT. This gives the protein CASSFTPSGNQPHHF.

This clone has a count of ten or more. The sample carries other DNA sequences with the same CDR3. CDR3 in amino acids: CSVGGGQETQYF. DNA of the CDR3: TGCAGCGTTGGAGGGGGGCAAGAGACCCAGTACTTC. V gene TRBV29-1 combines with J gene TRBJ2-5; possibly TRBD1 or TRBD2 for D (6 bases each). Germline V gives CDR1 SQVTM, CDR2 ANQGSEA. V was clipped by 4 bases and J by 2 bases, with 8 bases between them. There are 12 residues in the CDR3. The whole variable domain, filled in from reference TRBV29-1 and TRBJ2-5, reads SAVISQKPSRDICQRGTSLTIQCQVDSQVTMMFWYRQQPGQSLTLIATANQGSEATYESGFVIDKFPISRPNLTFSTLTVSNMSPEDSSIYLCSVGGGQETQYFGPGTRLLVL.

This clone appeared a few times. It may be a read error: a sequence one base away is much more abundant. V gene TRBV20-1 combines with J gene TRBJ1-5, with D unresolved. The CDR3 length is 13 residues. V dropped 0 bases and J dropped 11 bases, with 14 bases sitting between them. Germline V gene lookup returns CDR1 DFQATT and CDR2 SNEGSKA (reference sequence). CDR3 DNA: TGCAGTGCTAGAGACCCACACGGGCAGGCCCAGCATTTT. As protein: CSARDPHGQAQHF.

This clone was detected once. The chain has TRBV28 and TRBJ2-4; 7 bases agree with TRBD2. Germline lookup yields CDR1 MDHEN and CDR2 SYDVKM. V shed 7 bases, J shed 0 bases, and the junction held 3 bases outside the gene matches. The CDR3 is 14 residues long. The CDR3 loop reads CASIPGGAKNIQYF. CDR3 nucleotide sequence: TGTGCCAGCATCCCGGGGGGAGCCAAAAACATTCAGTACTTC.

This clone was observed at least ten times. V gene TRBV3-1 combines with J gene TRBJ1-2, with TRBD1 matching over 9 bases. There are 14 residues in the CDR3. Unmatched junction bases numbered 9, after V lost 7 bases and J lost 6 bases. In germline, CDR1 is LGHDT, CDR2 YNNKEL (reference sequence). The CDR3 DNA is TGTGCCAGCACCCCGACAGGGGGGAAGGATGGCTACACCTTC. This sequence encodes CASTPTGGKDGYTF.

The gene calls are TRBV5-4 and TRBJ2-5; D remains unclear. This CDR3 comprises 13 residues. Germline V gene data show CDR1 as SGHNT and CDR2 as YYREEE (reference sequence). The V and J ends lost 0 bases and 3 bases respectively, with 6 bases between them. This chain's CDR3 is CASSLGREETQYF. The CDR3 region has the DNA TGTGCCAGCAGCTTGGGTAGGGAAGAGACCCAGTACTTC.